This T cell receptor beta chain was recovered during a study of blood T cell repertoires in COVID-19. The V gene end was trimmed by 2 bases and the J gene end by 4 bases; junction bases not matched to a gene: 5. Germline CDR1 reads SGHTA; CDR2 reads FQGTGA. This CDR3 comprises 15 residues. The assay was immunoSEQ multiplex PCR, and TCRdb's table has in-frame clones only and misses some. The sample records 200,000 to 250,000 clones, 88% being singletons. Sequencing was carried out using PBMCs or T cells enriched from blood (not recorded which). V gene TRBV7-3 combines with J gene TRBJ2-5, with 9 positions matching TRBD2. This sequence originates from a woman aged 25 to 39 who had recovered from COVID-19. In DNA, the CDR3 is TGTGCCAGCAGCTTATTGGGTAGCGGGGGAGAGACCCAGTACTTC. This gives the protein CASSLLGSGGETQYF.